The present T cell receptor beta chain was sequenced within a study of regulatory T cells in long-lasting Graves disease. Study results and limitations: Whereas approximately 950 public clonotypes were shared by new patients, persistent patients shared more, at some 3,000.

The time point was: newly diagnosed GD, antithyroid drugs for less than 3 months. RNA isolated from PBMCs was used to make the TCR library. Regarding this clonotype: What it binds is unknown.

This CDR3 is 14 amino acids long. With 4 bases removed from V and 0 bases from J, the gap between germline ends came to 7 bases. Germline V lookup: CDR1 MRHNA, CDR2 SNTAGT. Construction of TCR beta libraries relied on iRepertoire HTBI primers and on Arm-PCR targeting CDR3 regions. MiXCR, run by TCRdb on the multiplex PCR reads, gives a single entry per CDR3 protein. The sample lists 360,000 or so distinct CDR3 sequences; around 16% were seen once. In addition, the sample was reused for a study of T cells in Graves' hyperthyroidism and ophthalmopathy. As that report states: Using the HTBI primer set, a first-round RT-PCR was run on the TCR CDR3.

V gene TRBV6-4 combines with J gene TRBJ2-1; no reliable D call. The TCR comes from a woman aged 18-29 years with Graves disease. This sample comprised peripheral blood mononuclear cells (PBMCs), obtained at new diagnosis, from a patient treated with antithyroid drugs. The CDR3 coding sequence is TGTGCCAGCAGTGTTGGTAGCTCCTACAATGAGCAGTTCTTC. This codes for CASSVGSSYNEQFF.